The 25 T cell receptor beta chains listed next were all sequenced from one sample in a study of early T cells in non-severe SARS-CoV-2 infection. TCRdb recomputed calls from the 5' RACE reads with MiXCR, one row per CDR3 protein. The sample carries 50,000 to 65,000 distinct CDR3 sequences, under 15% recorded once. The source material was whole blood. All receptors derive from an adult who was a healthcare worker with PCR-confirmed SARS-CoV-2 infection or an uninfected control (not recorded which).

This sequence joins TRBV20-1 and TRBJ1-2, with 8 positions matching TRBD1. V lost 5 bases and J lost 3; bases outside the gene matches: 8. Germline CDR1 is DFQATT and CDR2 is SNEGSKA (reference sequence). The CDR3 spans 14 residues. CDR3: CSAPNPTGDYGYTF. CDR3 sequence (DNA): TGCAGTGCTCCTAATCCGACAGGGGACTATGGCTACACCTTC.

The gene calls are TRBV19 and TRBJ2-4; 16 bases are a match to TRBD2. The germline V gene encodes CDR1 LNHDA and CDR2 SQIVND (reference sequence). The V gene end was trimmed by 5 bases and the J gene end by 1 base; junction bases not matched to a gene: 11. The length of the CDR3 is 20 residues. The CDR3 protein is CASSSSPGLAGGPAKNIQYF. CDR3 DNA sequence: TGTGCCAGTAGTTCCTCCCCGGGACTAGCGGGGGGGCCGGCCAAAAACATTCAGTACTTC.

In this sample, this clonotype turned up a few times. The chain links TRBV20-1 to TRBJ2-1; D gene uncertain. The CDR3 contains 14 residues. Germline V gene lookup returns CDR1 DFQATT and CDR2 SNEGSKA (reference sequence). With 3 bases removed from V and 0 bases from J, the gap between germline ends came to 9 bases. CDR3 in DNA: TGCAGTGCTAGCCCCCTGAGCTCCTACAATGAGCAGTTCTTC. Its protein is CSASPLSSYNEQFF.

This sequence joins TRBV7-9 and TRBJ1-5; no firm D call. Per the germline V gene, CDR1 is SEHNR and CDR2 is FQNEAQ (reference sequence). The CDR3 is 15 residues long. V dropped 1 base and J dropped 8 bases, with 15 bases sitting between them. For the CDR3, the DNA is TGTGCCAGCAGCTTAGGTCTGGCGCCGAGGGAGCCCCAGCATTTT. This gives the protein CASSLGLAPREPQHF.

Only a few counts were recorded for this clonotype. CDR3 sequence (DNA): TGTGCCAGCAGCACGGAAGGGATCCCTTACGATGAGCAGTTCTTC. Translating gives CASSTEGIPYDEQFF. The chain has TRBV9 and TRBJ2-1; D not certain. Trimming took off 4 bases at V and 8 bases at J, with 19 bases between the two ends. CDR1 and CDR2 (germline): SGDLS, YYNGEE. This CDR3 contains 15 residues.

J is TRBJ1-1 and V is TRBV29-1, with 8 bases identical to TRBD1. The junction had 7 bases not matched to a gene; V was cut back by 4 bases and J by 6 bases. The CDR3 consists of 13 residues. The germline gives CDR1 SQVTM, CDR2 ANQGSEA. The CDR3 nucleotides read TGCAGCGTTGCCTTACAGGGGGGCGCTGAAGCTTTCTTT. Amino acid sequence: CSVALQGGAEAFF.

This clonotype was observed a few times. This may be a read error: a much more frequent sequence differs by one nucleotide. V and J are TRBV29-1 and TRBJ1-1; D remains ambiguous. V lost 4 bases, J lost 1 base, and 4 bases lay in between. Germline assignment: CDR1 SQVTM and CDR2 ANQGSEA. This CDR3 spans 11 amino acids. DNA of the CDR3: TGCAGCGTTGTCCCGAACACTGAAGCTTTCTTT. This codes for CSVVPNTEAFF.

This clonotype was seen many times. The CDR3 here is CSARGLAHNEQFF. The DNA of the CDR3 is TGCAGTGCTAGGGGACTAGCTCACAATGAGCAGTTCTTC. J is TRBJ2-1 and V is TRBV20-1, with 9 bases identical to TRBD2. The ends lost 3 bases at V and 5 bases at J; junction bases unmatched: 2. The CDR3 has 13 residues. Germline assignment: CDR1 DFQATT and CDR2 SNEGSKA (reference sequence).

The chain carries TRBV10-3 and TRBJ2-3; 13 bases are shared with TRBD2. V shed 4 bases, J shed 0 bases, and the junction held 4 bases outside the gene matches. The CDR3 has 17 amino acids. Germline V gene lookup returns CDR1 ENHRY and CDR2 SYGVKD. CDR3 amino acids: CAISVLAGGTSTDTQYF. The CDR3 DNA sequence: TGTGCCATCAGTGTACTAGCGGGGGGGACTAGCACAGATACGCAGTATTTT.

A remark on this clonotype: Possible read error: a much larger clone is one base away. The chain combines TRBV20-1 with TRBJ2-5; possibly TRBD2 for D (7 bases). Germline CDR1 DFQATT, CDR2 SNEGSKA (reference sequence). The CDR3 runs 11 residues. V gave up 6 bases and J gave up 7 bases, with 12 bases separating them. The CDR3: CSAREGGTQYF. The CDR3 DNA is TGCAGTGCCAGGGAGGGGGGGACCCAGTACTTC.

Of note for this clonotype: This may stem from a read error, because a much larger clone lies one nucleotide away. This sequence joins TRBV18 and TRBJ2-3; 11 nucleotides match TRBD2. The CDR3 is 15 residues long. With V trimmed by 5 bases and J by 5 bases, 6 bases remained unmatched. Germline assignment: CDR1 KGHSH and CDR2 LQKENI. The CDR3 sequence is CASSGTSGGLDTQYF. The CDR3 DNA reads TGTGCCAGCTCAGGCACTAGCGGGGGACTAGATACGCAGTATTTT.

There are a few counts of this clonotype. CDR3 region: CASSIGSEQYF. The CDR3 DNA sequence: TGTGCCAGTAGTATTGGGTCGGAGCAGTACTTC. V is TRBV19 and J is TRBJ2-7, with unresolved D. The CDR3 is 11 residues long. Per the germline V gene, CDR1 is LNHDA and CDR2 is SQIVND (reference sequence). V lost 3 bases to trimming and J lost 7 bases, with 7 bases between them.

This clonotype was picked up many times. This chain links TRBV7-9 with TRBJ2-1, with 9 bases fitting TRBD2. There are 14 residues in the CDR3. Germline CDR1 SEHNR, CDR2 FQNEAQ (reference sequence). V was pared by 5 bases and J by 7 bases, with 6 bases of the junction left unmatched. CDR3 residues: CASSRGGAENEQFF. CDR3 coding DNA: TGTGCCAGCAGCCGCGGGGGGGCGGAAAATGAGCAGTTCTTC.

In the case of this clonotype: A much larger clone lies a single base off, so this may be a read error. The chain uses TRBV11-2 and TRBJ2-3; D unresolved. CDR3 length equals 13 residues. From germline, CDR1 is SGHAT and CDR2 FQNNGV. CDR3: CTSSRGSQDTQYF. The CDR3 DNA reads as TGTACCAGCAGCCGCGGATCCCAGGATACGCAGTATTTT.

The chain uses TRBV6-1 and TRBJ1-3; D possibly corresponds to TRBD1 (5 bases). Germline V lookup: CDR1 MNHNS, CDR2 SASEGT. Deletions cut 5 bases from V and 2 bases from J, with 16 bases between. The CDR3 covers 16 residues. In nucleotides, the CDR3 is TGTGCCAGCAGTTTCGCCGGAGGGACGGCTGGAAACACCATATATTTT. Amino acids: CASSFAGGTAGNTIYF.

This clonotype was seen ten or more times. The V and J genes are TRBV7-2 and TRBJ2-1, with D perhaps given as TRBD1 or TRBD2 (7 bases each). The CDR3 is 14 residues long. The germline CDR1 and CDR2 sequences are SGHTA and FQGNSA. V shed 4 bases and J shed 5 bases, with 12 bases lying between them. The CDR3 sequence is CASSSQGGNNEQFF. Written as DNA, the CDR3 is TGTGCCAGCAGCTCCCAGGGGGGGAACAATGAGCAGTTCTTC.

This clonotype was seen more than once but under ten times. The rearrangement joins TRBV30 to TRBJ1-4, with D unclear. Germline CDR1 reads GTSNPN; CDR2 reads SVGIG (reference sequence). CDR3 size: 12 residues. V shed 1 base and J shed 7 bases, with 7 bases lying between them. CDR3 residues: CAWSELPEKLFF. The CDR3 coding sequence is TGTGCCTGGAGTGAACTACCTGAAAAACTGTTTTTT.

This clonotype was seen repeatedly, ten times or more. This CDR3 is CASKQRPSGGAVDTGELFF. CDR3 sequence (DNA): TGTGCCAGCAAACAACGGCCTAGCGGGGGGGCCGTTGACACCGGGGAGCTGTTTTTT. The rearrangement links TRBV6-5 to TRBJ2-2, with 12 bases that match TRBD2. Germline V gives CDR1 MNHEY, CDR2 SVGAGI. V lost 7 bases, J lost 3 bases, and 15 bases stayed unmatched. The CDR3 contains 19 residues.

The sample holds many counts of this clonotype. The chain is built from TRBV3-1 and TRBJ2-5; D remains ambiguous. This CDR3 is 15 amino acids long. Trimming shortened V by 0 bases and J by 2 bases, and 10 bases separated the two germline ends. Germline V gene data show CDR1 as LGHDT and CDR2 as YNNKEL (reference sequence). CDR3 sequence (DNA): TGTGCCAGCAGCCAAGATCCCGGTAAACAAGAGACCCAGTACTTC. Protein sequence: CASSQDPGKQETQYF.

The V gene is TRBV6-5, the J gene TRBJ1-4; D is undetermined. The V gene's germline CDR1 is MNHEY and CDR2 SVGAGI. This CDR3 is built from 15 residues. Trimming took off 6 bases at V and 6 bases at J, with 17 bases between the two ends. The CDR3 region has the DNA TGTGCCAGCAGGAGTAACCGGGAAGGCCATGAAAAACTGTTTTTT. Protein product: CASRSNREGHEKLFF.

The chain couples TRBV7-2 to TRBJ1-5; weak D call: TRBD1 (5 bases). The germline V and J ends were trimmed by 3 bases and 7 bases, with 10 bases remaining between them. The CDR3 runs 13 residues. The germline V gene encodes CDR1 SGHTA and CDR2 FQGNSA. The chain's CDR3 is CASSLRGEQPQHF. For the CDR3, the DNA is TGTGCCAGCAGCTTGAGAGGGGAGCAGCCCCAGCATTTT.

CDR3 in amino acids: CASSSTKGVLYEQYF. Here the CDR3 DNA reads TGTGCCAGCAGCTCCACGAAGGGGGTCCTCTACGAGCAGTACTTC. The rearrangement uses TRBV12-3 or TRBV12-4 and TRBJ2-7, with a possible D match to TRBD1 (6 bases). CDR3 length: 15 residues. Trimming removed 6 bases at V and 3 bases at J, with 18 bases between.

This clonotype was counted ten times or more. CDR3 sequence: CASSYAILGSVEKLFF. In DNA, the CDR3 is TGTGCCAGCAGTTACGCCATTCTAGGGAGCGTTGAAAAACTGTTTTTT. The genes are TRBV6-6 and TRBJ1-4; D ambiguous. Between the trimmed V and J ends, which lost 2 bases and 7 bases, there was a span of 17 bases. Germline lookup yields CDR1 MNHNY and CDR2 SVGAGI (reference sequence). The CDR3 has 16 amino acids.

V and J are TRBV7-2 and TRBJ1-1; D gene uncertain. V was shortened by 2 bases and J by 4 bases, with 8 bases between the two germline ends. The CDR3 is 13 amino acids. CDR1 is SGHTA, CDR2 FQGNSA, per germline. The CDR3 DNA reads as TGTGCCAGCAGCTTAACTCCGACCACTGAAGCTTTCTTT. It is translated as CASSLTPTTEAFF.

This clonotype was detected ten times or more. The V gene is TRBV5-8, the J gene TRBJ2-7, with D possibly being TRBD1 (5 bases). Deletions cut 3 bases from V and 0 bases from J, with 16 bases between. This CDR3 comprises 16 residues. The germline V gene encodes CDR1 SGHTS and CDR2 YDEGEE. CDR3 nucleotides: TGTGCCAGCAGCTCCGCTTTAGGGGTCAGCTCCTACGAGCAGTACTTC. Protein product: CASSSALGVSSYEQYF.